This T cell receptor beta chain was profiled in a study of T cell changes during pregnancy in multiple sclerosis. The V and J ends lost 0 bases and 0 bases respectively, with 3 bases between them. This CDR3 is 15 amino acids long. Germline values: CDR1 LGHNA, CDR2 YNFKEQ. Assay: immunoSEQ multiplex PCR; the TCRdb copy retains only in-frame clones and omits some. The table has 70,000 to 85,000 clones, 92% seen once. This chain uses TRBV4-2 with TRBJ2-6, with D hard to call. The sample was peripheral blood, taken before pregnancy. The sequence was collected from a female donor with multiple sclerosis, enrolled in a pregnancy study. The CDR3 sequence is CASSQDRSGANVLTF. The CDR3 region has the DNA TGTGCCAGCAGCCAAGACCGCTCTGGGGCCAACGTCCTGACTTTC.